This TCR beta chain was found in a study of T cells in narcolepsy (dated by TCRdb to the late 2010s). Background on the whole study: Patients with narcolepsy type 1 or type 2 (NT1, NT2) were enrolled in the study together with healthy control donors. The study sought autoreactive T cells targeting hypocretin neuron self-antigens (hypocretin, TRIB2) in narcolepsy patients, using TCR Vbeta sequencing to track clonotypes in blood and CSF.

For TCR Vbeta sequencing, memory CD4+ T cells were sorted ex vivo from the peripheral blood of both healthy controls and narcolepsy patients. The research as a whole found: According to the report, autoreactive clonotypes were detected serially in the blood of the same patients and of different patients, but not in healthy controls. Plots comparing CSF and blood CD4+ T cell clonotypes from the same patient highlighted HCRT-specific and TRIB2-specific autoreactive clonotypes. Some blood memory CD4+ repertoires from patients and controls contained no sequences matching autoreactive T cell clones. Patients and controls had comparable numbers of sequenced blood memory CD4+ clonotypes, averaging about 37,000 and 33,000, respectively.

The library relied on the immunoSEQ multiplex PCR assay. Imported from immuneACCESS, the table was reduced by TCRdb to in-frame sequences with V and J called. These copies leave out some clones; in studies compared against another copy, an unresolved V gene accounts for under half, and the cause of the remainder is not known. Recorded for this sample are tens of thousands of clones; approximately 86% of them occurred a single time. Of the sample, roughly 0.8% is held by the ten largest clones. Concerning this clone: The antigen it recognizes is unknown. No base quality information exists; no much larger clone differs at one position.

The CDR3 runs 13 residues from the cysteine to the phenylalanine. Only CDR3 DNA is held: 39 bases, read in frame from base 1. Between the V and J ends, shortened by 6 bases and 3 bases respectively, the junction contains 11 bases. Taken from the germline V gene, the CDR1 and CDR2 loops are MNHEY and SVGAGI. The specimen was CD45RA- memory CD4+ T cells from PBMCs. The label giving this sample's cell subset or site can be read as: memory T cells sorted ex vivo from peripheral blood. The TCR comes from a human donor with narcolepsy. Recombination linked TRBV6-5 to TRBJ1-1; no confident D gene assignment can be made. This receptor carries the CDR3 CASSGGRDTEAFF. Read as DNA, the sequence is TGTGCCAGCAGCGGCGGTAGGGACACTGAAGCTTTCTTT.